Listed below are T cell receptor beta chains from one sample, sequenced in a study of control samples from healthy donors and cancer patients. The data were produced by immunoSEQ multiplex PCR, yet TCRdb's version contains in-frame clones alone and is incomplete. The data hold approximately 80,000 clones, with 70% to 90% observed a single time. The sample comprised blood. The source of these receptors is a woman aged 50 to 65 in good health. CDR3s include the opening cysteine and the closing phenylalanine or tryptophan. The order of the fields is J gene, D gene, clone size, V gene, CDR3 DNA, CDR3 protein. The D gene is left open where the match is weak. For some rows the clone size is stated as once, few or many, or as a class when expanded; others skip it.

TRBJ2-1,TRBD2,NA,TRBV11-2,TGTGCCAGCAGCTTAGCGGGGGGGAAGAATGAGCAGTTCTTC,CASSLAGGKNEQFF
TRBJ1-3,NA,NA,TRBV9,TGTGCCAGCAGCGTAGCTACGGTCCTCTCTGGAAACACCATATATTTT,CASSVATVLSGNTIYF
TRBJ1-1,NA,NA,TRBV30,TGTGCCTGGAGCAGGGTAAACACTGAAGCTTTCTTT,CAWSRVNTEAFF
TRBJ1-2,TRBD1,few,TRBV7-8,TGTGCCAGCAGCTTCCGGGACAGGGGAAATGATGGCTACACCTTC,CASSFRDRGNDGYTF
TRBJ2-6,NA,NA,TRBV10-3,TGTGCCATCAGTGTGGGTCAGGGAAGAAAGTCTGGGGCCAACGTCCTGACTTTC,CAISVGQGRKSGANVLTF
TRBJ2-7,NA,once,TRBV5-4,TGTGCCAGCAGCGAGGGGGGCCTCTCCTACGAGCAGTACTTC,CASSEGGLSYEQYF
TRBJ1-3,NA,NA,TRBV12-3/TRBV12-4,TGTGCCAGCAACCAAGAAGGGGGAAACACCATATATTTT,CASNQEGGNTIYF
TRBJ1-2,TRBD1,NA,TRBV5-6,TGTGCCAGCAGCCACCCAACGACAGGGATCTATGGCTACACCTTC,CASSHPTTGIYGYTF
TRBJ1-5,NA,NA,TRBV19,TGTGCCAGTAGTATGGGAGGGGAGGATCAGCCCCAGCATTTT,CASSMGGEDQPQHF
TRBJ1-4,NA,once,TRBV27,TGTGCCAGCGGACTCGGGGCTGAAAAACTGTTTTTT,CASGLGAEKLFF
TRBJ2-1,NA,NA,TRBV3-1/TRBV3-2,TGTGCCAGCAGCCATGGTGGGGTTGGACAGAGCTCCTACAATGAGCAGTTCTTC,CASSHGGVGQSSYNEQFF
TRBJ1-3,NA,NA,TRBV5-1,TGCGCCAGCAGCCCGACATCTGGAAACACCATATATTTT,CASSPTSGNTIYF
TRBJ2-7,TRBD1,NA,TRBV2,TGTGCCAGCTCCCCGGGACAGGGTCTCTACGAGCAGTACTTC,CASSPGQGLYEQYF
TRBJ1-5,NA,NA,TRBV6-5,TGTGCCAGCAGTTATAGGGGGTGGGAGCCCCAGCATTTT,CASSYRGWEPQHF
TRBJ1-5,NA,NA,TRBV6-5,TGTGCCAGCAGTACGAGTCCCAATAGCAATCAGCCCCAGCATTTT,CASSTSPNSNQPQHF
TRBJ1-2,NA,NA,TRBV21-1,TGTGCCAGCAGCAAAGGGGATAGCGACAGGAGTAGCTATGGCTACACCTTC,CASSKGDSDRSSYGYTF
TRBJ2-1,TRBD1,NA,TRBV19,TGTGCCAGTAGTTACGACAGGGGTGATGAGCAGTTCTTC,CASSYDRGDEQFF
TRBJ2-7,NA,once,TRBV5-1,TGCGCCAACCCGATCTTAAGCCCCTACGAGCAGTACTTC,CANPILSPYEQYF
TRBJ1-5,NA,NA,TRBV12-3/TRBV12-4,TGTGCCAGCAGTTTAGAGGCGTATCAGCCCCAGCATTTT,CASSLEAYQPQHF
TRBJ2-7,NA,NA,TRBV30,TGTGCCTGGAGGAAAACCACAGGGGAGGGGTACTTC,CAWRKTTGEGYF
TRBJ1-4,TRBD1,NA,TRBV7-2,TGTGCCAGCAGCCCTGGACAGGGTAGTGAAAAACTGTTTTTT,CASSPGQGSEKLFF
TRBJ1-2,NA,NA,TRBV6-5,TGTGCCAGCAGTCCCTCGAACTATGGCTACACCTTC,CASSPSNYGYTF
TRBJ1-2,TRBD1,NA,TRBV6-5,TGTGCCAGCGGGGGACAGGGATATGGCTACACCTTC,CASGGQGYGYTF
TRBJ1-5,NA,NA,TRBV5-1,TGCGCCAGCAGCTTAGGGGATGTAAGCAATCAGCCCCAGCATTTT,CASSLGDVSNQPQHF
TRBJ2-7,NA,NA,TRBV11-2,TGTGCCAGCAGCTTAGGACAGTTAAACTACGAGCAGTACTTC,CASSLGQLNYEQYF
TRBJ2-7,NA,NA,TRBV30,TGTGCCTGGAGTCCGGGCTCCTACGAGCAGTACTTC,CAWSPGSYEQYF
TRBJ2-7,NA,NA,TRBV29-1,TGCAGCGTTGATAAGCCAGGAGCCTCCTACGAGCAGTACTTC,CSVDKPGASYEQYF
TRBJ1-1,NA,NA,TRBV3-1/TRBV3-2,TGTGCCAGCAGCGCCACAGGTAACACTGAAGCTTTCTTT,CASSATGNTEAFF
TRBJ2-7,TRBD2,NA,TRBV6-7,TGTGCCAGCAGTTACTTGGACCGCGGGGGGCCCTGGGAGCAGTACTTC,CASSYLDRGGPWEQYF
TRBJ1-5,NA,NA,TRBV6-6,TGTGCCAGCAGTTTGTTAGATCAGCCCCAGCATTTT,CASSLLDQPQHF
TRBJ1-5,TRBD1,few,TRBV19,TGTGCCAGTATGCCGGGACAGCCTTACAATCAGCCCCAGCATTTT,CASMPGQPYNQPQHF
TRBJ2-7,NA,NA,TRBV4-1,TGCGCCAGCAGCCAAGATAAATCAGGCGAGCAGTACTTC,CASSQDKSGEQYF
TRBJ1-2,TRBD1,few,TRBV10-2,TGCGCCAGCAGAGAACCGGGACAGGGGGCGCCTGGCTACACCTTC,CASREPGQGAPGYTF
TRBJ2-3,NA,NA,TRBV5-6,TGTGCCAGCAGCCTCGGGGGGCCTTTTTCTCCTGCGCAGTATTTT,CASSLGGPFSPAQYF
TRBJ2-1,NA,NA,TRBV30,TGTGCCTGGAGGACCGGGACTGTCTACAATGAGCAGTTCTTC,CAWRTGTVYNEQFF
TRBJ2-2,NA,NA,TRBV3-1/TRBV3-2,TGTGCCAGCAGAGGCTCGGGGCCGGGGGAGCTGTTTTTT,CASRGSGPGELFF
TRBJ2-2,NA,NA,TRBV27,TGTGCCAGCAGTTCCCCTACGACAGGAGGAGCGGGGGAGCTGTTTTTT,CASSSPTTGGAGELFF
TRBJ2-7,TRBD1,NA,TRBV7-8,TGTGCCAGCAGCTTAGCGGGGACAGCGATTCCTTACGAGCAGTACTTC,CASSLAGTAIPYEQYF
TRBJ2-1,TRBD1,NA,TRBV5-4,TGTGCCAGCAGAGAGGACAGGGGGGGCTACAATGAGCAGTTCTTC,CASREDRGGYNEQFF
TRBJ1-2,TRBD1,NA,TRBV13,TGTGCCAGCAGCTTAGACCGGGACAGGGTGATTGGAAACTATGGCTACACCTTC,CASSLDRDRVIGNYGYTF
TRBJ2-7,NA,once,TRBV5-1,TGCGCCAGCAGCTTGGGGTCAGCTCCCTCCTACGAGCAGTACTTC,CASSLGSAPSYEQYF
TRBJ2-1,TRBD1,NA,TRBV5-1,TGCGCCAGCAGCCTGGAGGGACAGGACCACAATGAGCAGTTCTTC,CASSLEGQDHNEQFF
TRBJ1-6,NA,NA,TRBV11-2,TGTGCCAGCAGCTTAACCGTTCTCTATTCACCCCTCCACTTT,CASSLTVLYSPLHF
TRBJ2-2,NA,few,TRBV23-1,TGCGCCAGCAGTCAACCCGCCAGAGGAGACACCGGGGAGCTGTTTTTT,CASSQPARGDTGELFF
TRBJ2-6,NA,once,TRBV5-5,TGTGCCAGCAGCTTGGTGCAGGTAGGGGCCAACGTCCTGACTTTC,CASSLVQVGANVLTF
TRBJ1-1,TRBD1,NA,TRBV2,TGTGCCAGCAACCAGGGGGCGGGCGCTGAAGCTTTCTTT,CASNQGAGAEAFF
TRBJ2-7,NA,NA,TRBV18,TGTGCCAGCTCACCTCGTCCAGAACCTTACGAGCAGTACTTC,CASSPRPEPYEQYF
TRBJ1-3,NA,NA,TRBV5-1,TGCGCCAGCAGCTTGGGGGCAGGGATCCCCTCTGGAAACACCATATATTTT,CASSLGAGIPSGNTIYF